This T cell receptor (beta chain) was observed in a study of beta chain features in type 1 diabetes. J gave up 0 bases and V 4 bases, and 3 bases lay outside the gene matches. This CDR3 comprises 15 residues. The germline V gene encodes CDR1 SGHTA and CDR2 FQGNSA. The authors reverse transcribed all of the isolated RNA, so sequencing captured expressed TCRB transcripts. Produced via immunoSEQ multiplex PCR; TCRdb's table is partial and in-frame only. The top ten hold 0.035% to 0.04% of the sample, which has 600,000 or so clones, roughly 13% seen once. General study points: The cDNA sequencing approach could over-represent high-TCR-expressing cells. People with Type 1 diabetes carried modestly yet significantly shorter TCRB CDR3s in all four CD4+ subsets.

Details on this clone: Its target is unknown.

This clonotype originated in a man between 18 and 29 years old with type 1 diabetes. The rearrangement links TRBV7-2 to TRBJ2-3; TRBD1 aligns across 8 bases. Sequenced material: naive CD4+ T cells from blood. CDR3 in DNA: TGTGCCAGCAGCTCATGGACAGGGAGCACAGATACGCAGTATTTT. It encodes CASSSWTGSTDTQYF.